This T cell receptor beta chain stems from a study of T cell responses to AZD1222 COVID-19 vaccine. Study background: Second doses at about 4 or about 12 weeks were pooled. Whole-study findings and limits: Donor demographics were predominantly white British with a female majority; clonal diversity may be underestimated. None of the repertoires were sampled until the peak T cell response had passed. Receipt of two AZD1222 doses was followed by a rise in Spike-specific TCR breadth and depth.

The repertoire was sequenced with immunoSEQ multiplex PCR; TCRdb's copy has only in-frame clones and lacks some. The data show around 110,000 clones, with around 92% seen just once and more than 2.5% held by the top ten. V was clipped by 3 bases and J by 0 bases, with 9 bases between them. The CDR3 is 14 amino acids. CDR1 is MDHEN, CDR2 SYDVKM, per germline. As for this clone: Its cognate antigen is unknown.

The clonotype originates from an adult in good health. This sample comprised peripheral blood, obtained on day 0 of AZD1222 vaccination. The chain recombines TRBV28 with TRBJ2-7; either TRBD1 or TRBD2 may fit D (5 bases each). The CDR3 DNA is TGTGCCAGCAGTTTGGGGGTAAACTCCTACGAGCAGTACTTC. Its translation is CASSLGVNSYEQYF.